The 15 T cell receptor beta chains in this list originate from one sample, sequenced in a study of cytomegalovirus exposure and HLA in healthy donors. PCR was performed using 60 Vbeta and 13 Jbeta primers. Measured with immunoSEQ multiplex PCR; TCRdb has only the in-frame clones, and not every one. The sample shows 120,000 or so clones, around 73% of them seen only once. The source material was PBMCs. These receptors originate from a man aged 25-40 years in good health and CMV-seropositive.

The CDR3 region is CASSLTGRSYGYTF. Here the CDR3 DNA reads TGTGCCAGCAGTTTGACTGGAAGGAGTTATGGCTACACCTTC. The chain joins TRBV28 to TRBJ1-2; D unclear. V lost 3 bases and J lost 5, with 13 bases in between. The CDR3 length is 14 residues. Germline values: CDR1 MDHEN, CDR2 SYDVKM.

This chain links TRBV18 with TRBJ2-3; D perhaps matches TRBD2 (7 bases). This CDR3 is built from 15 residues. Germline V gene lookup returns CDR1 KGHSH and CDR2 LQKENI. The V gene lost 1 base and the J gene lost 2 bases, with 10 bases spanning the gap. This CDR3 is CASSPQGGLTDTQYF. In nucleotides, the CDR3 is TGTGCCAGCTCACCACAGGGGGGGCTCACAGATACGCAGTATTTT.

The chain links TRBV4-3 to TRBJ2-7, with 11 bases matching TRBD2. V was clipped by 1 base and J by 2 bases; unmatched bases: 1. The CDR3 is 15 residues long. CDR1 is LGHNA and CDR2 is YSLEER in the germline V gene. CDR3 protein: CASSQGLAGPYEQYF. The CDR3 nucleotides read TGCGCCAGCAGCCAAGGACTAGCGGGGCCCTACGAGCAGTACTTC.

The V call is TRBV7-2, the J call TRBJ2-1, with D maybe TRBD2 (5 bases). CDR1 and CDR2 from the germline V gene are SGHTA and FQGNSA. The V end lost 3 bases, the J end lost 8 bases, and 17 bases lay between the germline ends. The CDR3 is 15 residues long. The CDR3 sequence is CASSFLEGKGYEQFF. CDR3 coding DNA: TGTGCCAGCAGCTTCCTAGAGGGTAAAGGCTATGAGCAGTTCTTC.

The chain links TRBV20-1 to TRBJ2-1, with D unresolved. This CDR3 spans 11 amino acids. Per the germline V gene, CDR1 is DFQATT and CDR2 is SNEGSKA (reference sequence). V lost 5 bases and J 8 bases, leaving 10 bases between the germline ends. In DNA form, the CDR3 reads TGCAGTGCTGGGCCGGCTTATGAGCAGTTCTTC. Translated, it gives CSAGPAYEQFF.

The chain is built from TRBV5-4 and TRBJ2-7, with 13 bases matching TRBD2. Trimming removed 0 bases from V and 8 bases from J; junction bases left unmatched: 5. Germline values: CDR1 SGHNT, CDR2 YYREEE (reference sequence). This CDR3 spans 15 amino acids. For the CDR3, the DNA is TGTGCCAGCAGCTTGGCAGGGACTAGCGGGATTAAGCAGTACTTC. It specifies CASSLAGTSGIKQYF.

This rearrangement joins TRBV6-7 to TRBJ1-4; D might be TRBD1 (6 bases). TRBV6-7 is placed among ORFs of uncertain function. The length of the CDR3 is 21 residues. V gave up 2 bases and J gave up 7 bases, with 32 bases separating them. The CDR3 spells CASSYRNLHTRTGRRGEKLFF. The DNA for the CDR3 is TGTGCCAGCAGTTACCGCAACCTGCACACCCGAACAGGGCGAAGGGGTGAAAAACTGTTTTTT.

This rearrangement joins TRBV4-2 to TRBJ2-3, with 11 bases that match TRBD2. The CDR3 totals 16 residues. Germline assignment: CDR1 LGHNA and CDR2 YNFKEQ. V lost 1 base, J lost 2 bases, and 2 bases stayed unmatched. CDR3 DNA sequence: TGTGCCAGCAGCCAAGGACTAGCGGGGAACACAGATACGCAGTATTTT. Amino acid sequence: CASSQGLAGNTDTQYF.

The genes are TRBV29-1 and TRBJ1-5, with D possibly being TRBD1 (6 bases). The CDR3 covers 15 residues. Germline-derived CDR1 and CDR2 are SQVTM and ANQGSEA. V was pared by 0 bases and J by 9 bases, with 18 bases between. The CDR3 coding sequence is TGCAGCGTTGAAGATACGGGGGGAAGGGGGGGGCCCCAGCATTTT. Translation: CSVEDTGGRGGPQHF.

The V and J genes are TRBV30 and TRBJ1-1; a weak D match, TRBD1 (5 bases). V gave up 7 bases and J gave up 6 bases, with 9 bases separating them. CDR3 length: 10 amino acids. Germline V gives CDR1 GTSNPN, CDR2 SVGIG (reference sequence). The CDR3 loop is CALQGSEAFF. In DNA form, the CDR3 reads TGTGCCTTGCAGGGATCTGAAGCTTTCTTT.

The rearrangement joins TRBV27 to TRBJ2-1, with TRBD2 identical over 10 bases. Germline V gene data show CDR1 as MNHEY and CDR2 as SMNVEV (reference sequence). Trimming cost V 3 bases and J 0 bases; bases outside gene matches: 2. This CDR3 contains 16 residues. CDR3 residues: CASSLTSGPSYNEQFF. As DNA, the CDR3 is TGTGCCAGCAGTTTGACTAGCGGGCCCTCCTACAATGAGCAGTTCTTC.

To note about this clone: In the same sample, other DNA sequences code for this CDR3. The chain is built from TRBV28 and TRBJ2-7; TRBD1 matches 7 bases. Per the germline V gene, CDR1 is MDHEN and CDR2 is SYDVKM. With V trimmed by 5 bases and J by 4 bases, 8 bases remained unmatched. CDR3 length: 14 residues. Here the CDR3 reads CASSPRTGSYEQYF. The CDR3 nucleotides read TGTGCCAGCAGTCCAAGGACAGGCTCATACGAGCAGTACTTC.

The chain employs TRBV9 and TRBJ1-2; 9 nucleotides align to TRBD1. CDR1 is SGDLS and CDR2 is YYNGEE in the germline V gene. The trim removed 3 bases at V and 8 bases at J, leaving 8 bases unmatched. The CDR3 covers 14 residues. The CDR3 is CASSEDRGVRGYTF. The CDR3 DNA follows: TGTGCCAGCAGCGAGGACAGGGGAGTACGAGGCTACACCTTC.

The chain has TRBV7-3 and TRBJ1-2, with D possibly TRBD1 on 5 matching bases. The germline gives CDR1 SGHTA, CDR2 FQGTGA. V lost 1 base and J 3 bases, leaving 12 bases between the germline ends. The CDR3 is 15 amino acids. The CDR3 DNA is TGTGCCAGCAGCTTAAAAGCCAGGGATTACTATGGCTACACCTTC. Its translation: CASSLKARDYYGYTF.

The genes are TRBV28 and TRBJ2-3; 9 bases line up with TRBD1. This CDR3 is 15 amino acids long. Losses at the gene ends were 2 bases for V and 7 bases for J; bases not matched to a gene: 7. The V gene's germline CDR1 is MDHEN and CDR2 SYDVKM. DNA of the CDR3: TGTGCCAGCAGTTTAAGGGGACAGGGTACACATACGCAGTATTTT. It is translated as CASSLRGQGTHTQYF.